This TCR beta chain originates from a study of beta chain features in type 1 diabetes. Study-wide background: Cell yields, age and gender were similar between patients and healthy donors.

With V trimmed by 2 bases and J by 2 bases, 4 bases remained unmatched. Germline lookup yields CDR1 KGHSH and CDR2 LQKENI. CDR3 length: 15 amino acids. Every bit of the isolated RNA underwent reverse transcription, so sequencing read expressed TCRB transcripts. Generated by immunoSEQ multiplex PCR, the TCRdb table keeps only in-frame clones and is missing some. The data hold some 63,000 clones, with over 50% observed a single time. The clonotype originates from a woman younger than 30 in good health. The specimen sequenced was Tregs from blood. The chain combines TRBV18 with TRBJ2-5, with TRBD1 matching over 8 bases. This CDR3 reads CASSPFRGQQETQYF. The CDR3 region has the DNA TGTGCCAGCTCACCATTCAGGGGGCAACAAGAGACCCAGTACTTC.